This TCR beta chain originates from a study of sequential checkpoint blockade in melanoma. For the study at large: First-line arms were nivolumab then ipilimumab, or the reverse, randomized 1:1. Both treatment sequences were followed by maintenance nivolumab.

Germline lookup yields CDR1 LNHDA and CDR2 SQIVND (reference sequence). This CDR3 has 13 residues. Trimming cost V 6 bases and J 2 bases, with 10 bases left between them. Profiled with immunoSEQ multiplex PCR; TCRdb holds only in-frame clones, not every one. The table includes 25,000 to 30,000 clones, 75% to 85% detected once. Regarding treatment: randomized to nivolumab then ipilimumab (arm A) or the reverse (arm B). No patient had prior DNA-damaging chemotherapy. Live CD3+CD8+ CD19− CD56− cells were sorted from PBMCs. This TCR was sampled from a human donor with melanoma. The sample here was CD8+ T cells sorted from blood (inferred from file names), taken from a patient given nivolumab and ipilimumab in sequence. J is TRBJ2-5 and V is TRBV19; weak D call: TRBD2 (6 bases). The CDR3 sequence: CASRGLTQETQYF. CDR3 DNA sequence: TGTGCCAGTAGGGGACTTACTCAAGAGACCCAGTACTTC. Full variable domain (rest looked up from reference TRBV19 and TRBJ2-5): DGGITQSPKYLFRKEGQNVTLSCEQNLNHDAMYWYRQDPGQGLRLIYYSQIVNDFQKGDIAEGYSVSREKKESFPLTVTSAQKNPTAFYLCASRGLTQETQYFGPGTRLLVL.